The next 28 T cell receptor beta chains were all read from a single sample in a study of blood T cell repertoires in COVID-19. TCRdb's table, derived via immunoSEQ multiplex PCR, lists solely in-frame clones and lacks some. The repertoire holds about 38,000 clones, with 65% to 75% as singletons. The sequencing sample was made of peripheral blood. The origin of the receptors is a man in his 70s with COVID-19, enrolled during active disease.

Comments on this clone: Its ends do not fully match the called genes, so a read error is possible. V usage is TRBV7-2 and J usage is TRBJ1-6; the D is unclear. Germline V CDR1 and CDR2: SGHTA, FQGNSA. The CDR3 contains 15 residues. The CDR3 sequence: CASSLASGGNSPLHF. Here the CDR3 DNA reads TGTGCCAGCAGCCTAGCGTCGGGTGGAAATTCACCCCTCCACTTT.

This clone is a singleton in its sample. The chain carries TRBV5-5 and TRBJ1-6; TRBD1 aligns across 10 bases. Unmatched junction bases numbered 5, after V lost 4 bases and J lost 4 bases. CDR1 is SGHKS and CDR2 is YYEKEE in the germline V gene (reference sequence). This CDR3 has 16 residues. This CDR3 is CASSPGTGAYNSPLHF. The CDR3 DNA is TGTGCCAGCAGCCCCGGGACAGGGGCTTATAATTCACCCCTCCACTTT.

The chain recombines TRBV6-1 with TRBJ2-1; 7 bases line up with TRBD2. The CDR3 is 15 residues long. Trimming at V came to 3 bases and at J to 2 bases, leaving 4 bases not matched to a gene. Per germline, CDR1 MNHNS and CDR2 SASEGT. The CDR3 region has the DNA TGTGCCAGCAGTGATTGGGCGGGGGCCTACAATGAGCAGTTCTTC. Its protein product is CASSDWAGAYNEQFF.

V and J are TRBV7-3 and TRBJ1-6; 9 bases fit TRBD1. This CDR3 spans 14 amino acids. Germline V gives CDR1 SGHTA, CDR2 FQGTGA. Trimming took 5 bases from V and 9 from J; bases not matched to a gene: 5. The CDR3: CASSQGQGLSPLHF. For the CDR3, the DNA is TGTGCCAGCAGCCAGGGACAGGGACTTTCACCCCTCCACTTT.

The V call is TRBV10-3, the J call TRBJ2-1; 8 nucleotides align to TRBD2. Germline CDR1 ENHRY, CDR2 SYGVKD. V was clipped by 3 bases and J by 6 bases; unmatched bases: 4. CDR3 size: 14 residues. This CDR3 is CAISDGGASNEQFF. The CDR3 DNA follows: TGTGCCATCAGTGACGGGGGGGCGAGCAATGAGCAGTTCTTC.

The V call is TRBV6-5, the J call TRBJ2-2; 7 bases are a match to TRBD2. The CDR3 has 14 residues. The V gene end was trimmed by 4 bases and the J gene end by 6 bases; junction bases not matched to a gene: 5. The germline V gene has CDR1 MNHEY and CDR2 SVGAGI. CDR3 in DNA: TGTGCCAGCAGTTCCCCCGCGGGAGCCGGGGAGCTGTTTTTT. It yields the protein CASSSPAGAGELFF.

The gene calls are TRBV18 and TRBJ2-3; the D gene is possibly TRBD1 (5 bases). The germline V and J ends were trimmed by 3 bases and 0 bases, with 16 bases remaining between them. This CDR3 is built from 17 residues. Germline lookup yields CDR1 KGHSH and CDR2 LQKENI. DNA of the CDR3: TGTGCCAGCTCACCCGACAGTTACCGGTCTAGCACAGATACGCAGTATTTT. It specifies CASSPDSYRSSTDTQYF.

The chain carries TRBV27 and TRBJ1-2; possible D gene TRBD1, 6 bases. The V gene lost 9 bases and the J gene lost 8 bases, with 34 bases spanning the gap. Germline V gene lookup returns CDR1 MNHEY and CDR2 SMNVEV (reference sequence). The CDR3 spans 18 residues. CDR3 coding DNA: TGTGCCAGTGCCAAGACCGGGGTGGTGGGCAGGGGAGTTCGGGGCTACACCTTC. Its translation is CASAKTGVVGRGVRGYTF.

The chain uses TRBV7-2 and TRBJ1-5, with unresolved D. Germline V gives CDR1 SGHTA, CDR2 FQGNSA. This CDR3 contains 12 residues. Trimming left V 5 bases short and J 6 bases short, with 8 bases between. The CDR3 coding sequence is TGTGCCAGCAGCACCCGAGGTCAGCCCCAGCATTTT. Encoded protein: CASSTRGQPQHF.

A few counts support this clone. The rearrangement links TRBV6-2 or TRBV6-3 to TRBJ1-2; 10 nucleotides agree with TRBD1. Germline CDR1 is MNHEY and CDR2 is SVGEGT. The trim removed 4 bases at V and 7 bases at J, leaving 3 bases unmatched. This CDR3 spans 13 amino acids. CDR3 sequence (DNA): TGTGCCAGCAGTTCCGGGACAGGGGTTGGCTACACCTTC. It codes for CASSSGTGVGYTF.

The chain carries TRBV29-1 and TRBJ1-1; 7 bases are shared with TRBD1. V was pared by 7 bases and J by 4 bases, with 9 bases of the junction left unmatched. The germline gives CDR1 SQVTM, CDR2 ANQGSEA. The CDR3 has 13 residues. The CDR3 protein is CSATGAWGTEAFF. CDR3 sequence (DNA): TGCAGCGCCACAGGGGCCTGGGGCACTGAAGCTTTCTTT. Complete variable domain (other parts from reference TRBV29-1 and TRBJ1-1): SAVISQKPSRDICQRGTSLTIQCQVDSQVTMMFWYRQQPGQSLTLIATANQGSEATYESGFVIDKFPISRPNLTFSTLTVSNMSPEDSSIYLCSATGAWGTEAFFGQGTRLTVV.

This clone was detected once. This chain connects TRBV27 to TRBJ2-7; 10 bases map to TRBD1. Germline V gives CDR1 MNHEY, CDR2 SMNVEV (reference sequence). The CDR3 runs 13 residues. The CDR3 loop is CATRTGGSNEQYF. CDR3 in DNA: TGTGCTACCCGGACAGGGGGGTCCAACGAGCAGTACTTC.

This rearrangement joins TRBV28 to TRBJ1-5; D is perhaps TRBD1 (6 bases). Between the trimmed V and J ends, which lost 8 bases and 11 bases, there was a span of 16 bases. CDR1 is MDHEN and CDR2 is SYDVKM in the germline V gene. The CDR3 is 12 amino acids. CDR3 sequence reads: CASATGRRSQHF. CDR3 coding DNA: TGTGCCAGCGCCACAGGGCGGAGGTCCCAGCATTTT.

The chain couples TRBV13 to TRBJ1-6; possibly TRBD1 for D (6 bases). V shed 7 bases and J shed 1 base, with 17 bases lying between them. CDR1 is PRHDT and CDR2 is FYEKMQ in the germline V gene (reference sequence). The CDR3 has 17 residues. For the CDR3, the DNA is TGTGCCAGCACCTCACGCGGGGGCAGGTCCTATAATTCACCCCTCCACTTT. It encodes CASTSRGGRSYNSPLHF.

This clone was counted between two and nine times. The J gene is TRBJ2-2, the V gene TRBV7-9; the match to TRBD1 covers 9 bases. Germline assignment: CDR1 SEHNR and CDR2 FQNEAQ (reference sequence). V lost 4 bases, J lost 3 bases, and 12 bases stayed unmatched. The CDR3 contains 18 residues. The CDR3 loop reads CASSYLMTGGWYTGELFF. CDR3 nucleotide sequence: TGTGCCAGCAGCTACCTAATGACAGGGGGTTGGTACACCGGGGAGCTGTTTTTT.

The table lists this clone with a count of one. The gene calls are TRBV12-5 and TRBJ2-4; D call uncertain. V was pared by 3 bases and J by 2 bases, with 5 bases between. CDR1 and CDR2 from the germline V gene are LGHNT and FRNRAP. This CDR3 region has 13 residues. As DNA, the CDR3 is TGTGCTAGTGGTTTAGCCCCCAAAAACATTCAGTACTTC. Its protein is CASGLAPKNIQYF.

The rearrangement links TRBV7-3 to TRBJ2-2; 8 bases are shared with TRBD2. V was clipped by 6 bases and J by 4 bases; unmatched bases: 7. Germline CDR1 is SGHTA and CDR2 is FQGTGA. This CDR3 spans 15 amino acids. CDR3 nucleotides: TGTGCCAGCAGAGCCGGACTAGCTAGCACCGGGGAGCTGTTTTTT. Translation: CASRAGLASTGELFF. Filled out from reference TRBV7-3 and TRBJ2-2, the complete variable domain reads GAGVSQTPSNKVTEKGKYVELRCDPISGHTALYWYRQSLGQGPEFLIYFQGTGAADDSGLPNDRFFAVRPEGSVSTLKIQRTERGDSAVYLCASRAGLASTGELFFGEGSRLTVL.

This chain uses TRBV11-2 with TRBJ1-4, with 7 positions matching TRBD1. Unmatched junction bases numbered 7, after V lost 4 bases and J lost 5 bases. From germline, CDR1 is SGHAT and CDR2 FQNNGV. This CDR3 has 15 amino acids. This chain's CDR3 is CASSSGYRGNEKLFF. CDR3 nucleotide sequence: TGTGCCAGCAGCTCAGGTTACAGGGGAAATGAAAAACTGTTTTTT.

This chain uses TRBV2 with TRBJ1-1; TRBD1 aligns across 8 bases. Germline V lookup: CDR1 SNHLY, CDR2 FYNNEI. The V and J ends lost 3 bases and 5 bases, in that order; junction bases with no gene match: 2. CDR3 length equals 13 residues. The CDR3 region is CASSDDRGTEAFF. As DNA, the CDR3 is TGTGCCAGCAGTGACGACAGGGGTACTGAAGCTTTCTTT. The full variable domain, with the rest looked up from reference TRBV2 and TRBJ1-1, is EPEVTQTPSHQVTQMGQEVILRCVPISNHLYFYWYRQILGQKVEFLVSFYNNEISEKSEIFDDQFSVERPDGSNFTLKIRSTKLEDSAMYFCASSDDRGTEAFFGQGTRLTVV.

This clone occurred once. CDR3 nucleotide sequence: TGTGCCAGCAGCCCCTCGACGGTGGGGAGCGGCTACACCTTC. Translated, it gives CASSPSTVGSGYTF. The chain joins TRBV7-8 to TRBJ1-2; D gene ambiguous. This CDR3 comprises 14 residues. Germline V lookup: CDR1 SGHVS, CDR2 FQNEAQ. V dropped 5 bases and J dropped 8 bases, with 18 bases sitting between them.

The chain recombines TRBV27 with TRBJ1-5; D gene uncertain. Germline lookup yields CDR1 MNHEY and CDR2 SMNVEV (reference sequence). The ends were cut back, 0 bases at V and 4 bases at J, with 4 bases in the middle. The CDR3 runs 13 residues. For the CDR3, the DNA is TGTGCCAGCAGTTTATCTCGTAATCAGCCCCAGCATTTT. Protein: CASSLSRNQPQHF.

The chain employs TRBV6-1 and TRBJ1-3; D remains unclear. The CDR3 runs to 17 residues. Germline V lookup: CDR1 MNHNS, CDR2 SASEGT. Deletions cut 0 bases from V and 0 bases from J, with 12 bases between. The CDR3 reads CASSEASAGRSGNTIYF. As DNA, the CDR3 is TGTGCCAGCAGTGAAGCATCGGCAGGTCGCTCTGGAAACACCATATATTTT.

The chain uses TRBV5-4 and TRBJ1-2; the match to TRBD1 covers 9 bases. The CDR3 length is 14 residues. Germline values: CDR1 SGHNT, CDR2 YYREEE (reference sequence). The V segment lost 4 bases and the J segment 8 bases; nucleotides outside the gene matches: 9. CDR3 region: CASSPEGQGYGYTF. The CDR3 region has the DNA TGTGCCAGCAGCCCGGAGGGACAGGGCTACGGCTACACCTTC.

The rearrangement joins TRBV6-1 to TRBJ1-1; D is unresolved. The germline V gene has CDR1 MNHNS and CDR2 SASEGT. Trimming removed 1 base from V and 0 bases from J, with 6 bases in between. The CDR3 consists of 14 residues. The CDR3 DNA sequence: TGTGCCAGCAGTGAAGGGGCTATGAACACTGAAGCTTTCTTT. Its translation is CASSEGAMNTEAFF.

The rearrangement links TRBV5-1 to TRBJ1-2; 7 bases agree with TRBD1. The length of the CDR3 is 13 residues. V gave up 4 bases and J gave up 4 bases; unmatched junction bases: 4. Germline V gene sequence: CDR1 SGHRS, CDR2 YFSETQ. DNA for the CDR3: TGCGCCAGCAGCCGCCAGGGGGGCTATGGCTACACCTTC. Residues: CASSRQGGYGYTF.

This clone was recorded a few times. CDR3 amino acids: CASSQSKLNTIYF. CDR3 in DNA: TGTGCCAGCAGCCAAAGTAAGCTAAACACCATATATTTT. The rearrangement uses TRBV3-1 (or the pseudogene TRBV3-2) and TRBJ1-3; D gene ambiguous. Germline-derived CDR1 and CDR2 are LGHDT and YNNKEL (reference sequence). The CDR3 is 13 residues long. V was clipped by 2 bases and J by 6 bases, with 8 bases between them.

The rearrangement uses TRBV27 and TRBJ2-3; weak D call: TRBD2 (6 bases). Germline-derived CDR1 and CDR2 are MNHEY and SMNVEV (reference sequence). V gave up 7 bases and J gave up 3 bases, with 11 bases separating them. This CDR3 has 13 amino acids. The CDR3 sequence: CASTPGGTDTQYF. The DNA of the CDR3 is TGTGCCAGCACCCCCGGAGGGACAGATACGCAGTATTTT.

This sequence joins TRBV6-6 and TRBJ1-1; possible D gene TRBD1, 6 bases. Germline assignment: CDR1 MNHNY and CDR2 SVGAGI (reference sequence). The CDR3 consists of 13 residues. V dropped 6 bases and J dropped 4 bases, with 12 bases sitting between them. This CDR3 is CASRGEGGTEAFF. DNA of the CDR3: TGTGCCAGCAGGGGGGAGGGGGGCACTGAAGCTTTCTTT.